Sequencing of this TCR beta chain was carried out in a study of patients and donors after allogeneic stem cell transplantation. The CDR3 has 12 residues. Trimming removed 7 bases from V and 5 bases from J, with 12 bases in between. The germline gives CDR1 MNHEY, CDR2 SVGAGI. Details on this clonotype: This may arise from a read error, as a much more abundant clone is one base away.

TCRdb reprocessed the RT-PCR reads with MiXCR, giving one entry per CDR3 protein. The sample yields 98,000 or so distinct CDR3 sequences, 35% seen once. The chain links TRBV6-5 to TRBJ2-7; D possibly corresponds to TRBD2 (5 bases). The sequencing sample was made of blood, either unsorted or a sorted T cell fraction (not recorded which). This receptor was obtained from a human donor who was either an allogeneic HSCT recipient or a stem cell or donor lymphocyte infusion donor (not recorded which). It is not recorded whose cells these are; they may come from a transplant donor. CDR3 protein: CASIPSGDEQYF. The CDR3 region has the DNA TGTGCCAGCATCCCATCCGGGGACGAGCAGTACTTC.